This T cell receptor beta chain originates from a study of post-analysis software for immune sequencing data. In the study overall: Included among the disease courses, which were recorded for the cohort, were relapsing-remitting, secondary progressive and progressive-relapsing multiple sclerosis.

Study results and caveats: Multiple sclerosis was associated with a significant reduction in normalized Chao1 diversity relative to controls. Higher frequency in patients than in controls was seen for about five TRBV segments, with TRBV5-6, TRBV5-1 and TRBV20-1 among them. Same-batch preparations were strongly co-clustered by F measure.

Regarding this clonotype: Antigen unknown.

This CDR3 comprises 18 residues. Germline trimming cut 8 bases from V and 0 bases from J; bases unmatched to any gene: 16. CDR1 and CDR2 from the germline V gene are MDHEN and SYDVKM. Prepared TCR beta cDNA libraries contained unique molecular identifiers. The T cell input of about 0.9 to 10 million gave 400,000 to 500,000 cDNA molecules. TCRdb analysed the PCR reads with MiXCR anew, one entry per CDR3 protein. Among roughly 800,000 distinct CDR3 sequences listed, around 45% were seen once. The chain has TRBV28 and TRBJ1-5; the match to TRBD1 covers 7 bases. The sequenced material came from blood. The clonotype originates from a girl aged 10 to 17 with multiple sclerosis. This CDR3 reads CASRSLTGFTYSNQPQHF. The CDR3 DNA is TGTGCCAGCCGCTCCCTGACAGGGTTTACTTATAGCAATCAGCCCCAGCATTTT. The whole variable domain, filled in from reference TRBV28 and TRBJ1-5, reads DVKVTQSSRYLVKRTGEKVFLECVQDMDHENMFWYRQDPGLGLRLIYFSYDVKMKEKGDIPEGYSVSREKKERFSLILESASTNQTSMYLCASRSLTGFTYSNQPQHFGDGTRLSIL.